Listed below are T cell receptor beta chains from one sample, sequenced in a study of tumor-infiltrating lymphocytes in primary liver carcinoma. TCRdb processed the multiplex PCR reads anew with MiXCR; each CDR3 protein has one entry. The repertoire has roughly 24,000 distinct CDR3 sequences, around 77% of them found once; the top ten carry under 35%. The sample consisted of liver tumor tissue from sampling region 5. All receptors come from a young woman with primary liver carcinoma and hepatitis B virus infection. CDR3s include the opening cysteine and the closing phenylalanine or tryptophan. D genes are given only for firm matches. Part of the rows lack a size; the others show once, few, many or a class for expanded clones.

d_gene: NA
len: 13
abundance: NA
j_gene: TRBJ2-3
v_gene: TRBV6-5
CDR3aa: CASSSTDTDMQYF
CDR3nt: TGTGCCAGCAGTTCGACGGACACAGATATGCAGTATTTT

d_gene: TRBD1
len: 13
abundance: many
j_gene: TRBJ2-7
v_gene: TRBV29-1
CDR3aa: CSVEDRVGYEQYF
CDR3nt: TGCAGCGTTGAGGACAGGGTGGGCTACGAGCAGTACTTC

d_gene: NA
len: 13
abundance: NA
j_gene: TRBJ2-5
v_gene: TRBV6-5
CDR3aa: CASSTGKGLTQYF
CDR3nt: TGTGCCAGCAGTACTGGCAAGGGGCTGACCCAGTACTTC

d_gene: NA
len: 16
abundance: few
j_gene: TRBJ2-2
v_gene: TRBV10-3
CDR3aa: CAISESYNLNTGELFF
CDR3nt: TGTGCCATCAGTGAGTCCTACAATTTGAACACCGGGGAGCTGTTTTTC

d_gene: NA
len: 15
abundance: NA
j_gene: TRBJ2-1
v_gene: TRBV4-1
CDR3aa: CASSQDGPARDEQFF
CDR3nt: TGCGCCAGCAGCCAAGATGGTCCAGCAAGGGATGAGCAATTCTTC

d_gene: NA
len: 14
abundance: NA
j_gene: TRBJ1-1
v_gene: TRBV11-2
CDR3aa: CASSLGAGDTEAFF
CDR3nt: TGTGCCAGCAGCTTAGGGGCTGGGGACACTGAAGCTTTCTTT

d_gene: NA
len: 15
abundance: many
j_gene: TRBJ2-3
v_gene: TRBV19
CDR3aa: CASSPLGTYTDTQYF
CDR3nt: TGTGCCAGTAGTCCCCTAGGCACTTACACAGATACGCAGTATTTT

d_gene: NA
len: 16
abundance: NA
j_gene: TRBJ2-2
v_gene: TRBV11-1
CDR3aa: CASSRVMASVSGELLF
CDR3nt: TGTGCCAGCAGCAGGGTTATGGCGAGTGTGTCCGGGGAGCTGTTATTT

d_gene: NA
len: 12
abundance: many
j_gene: TRBJ1-5
v_gene: TRBV28
CDR3aa: CASSLLLEPQHF
CDR3nt: TGTGCCAGCAGTCTTCTCTTGGAGCCCCAGCATTTT

d_gene: TRBD2
len: 14
abundance: few
j_gene: TRBJ2-1
v_gene: TRBV3-1
CDR3aa: CASSPLAGGNEQFF
CDR3nt: TGTGCCAGCAGCCCACTAGCGGGAGGAAATGAGCAGTTCTTC

d_gene: NA
len: 15
abundance: NA
j_gene: TRBJ2-1
v_gene: TRBV5-1
CDR3aa: CASSLTGMTFNKQFF
CDR3nt: TGCGCCAGCAGCTTGACAGGGATGACCTTCAATAAGCAGTTCTTC

d_gene: TRBD1
len: 15
abundance: many
j_gene: TRBJ1-1
v_gene: TRBV10-3
CDR3aa: CAISESTGMLTEAFF
CDR3nt: TGTGCCATCAGTGAGTCGACAGGGATGTTGACTGAAGCTTTCTTT

d_gene: NA
len: 13
abundance: NA
j_gene: TRBJ2-1
v_gene: TRBV30
CDR3aa: CAWTSGAGNEQFF
CDR3nt: TGTGCCTGGACTTCCGGGGCAGGGAATGAGCAGTTCTTC

d_gene: NA
len: 12
abundance: medium-sized
j_gene: TRBJ2-1
v_gene: TRBV5-4
CDR3aa: CASSQGGNEQFF
CDR3nt: TGTGCCAGCAGCCAGGGGGGGAATGAGCAGTTCTTC

d_gene: NA
len: 12
abundance: NA
j_gene: TRBJ2-7
v_gene: TRBV11-1
CDR3aa: CASSSMGYEQYF
CDR3nt: TGTGCAAGCAGCTCCATGGGCTACGAGCAGTACTTC

d_gene: NA
len: 14
abundance: NA
j_gene: TRBJ1-1
v_gene: TRBV10-2
CDR3aa: CASSESRAGTKAFF
CDR3nt: TGTGCCAGCAGTGAGTCGAGGGCGGGCACCAAAGCTTTCTTT

d_gene: NA
len: 12
abundance: NA
j_gene: TRBJ1-1
v_gene: TRBV12-3/TRBV12-4
CDR3aa: CASSCMNTEAFF
CDR3nt: TGTGCCAGCAGTTGTATGAACACTGAAGCTTTCTTT

d_gene: TRBD2
len: 18
abundance: NA
j_gene: TRBJ2-7
v_gene: TRBV4-3
CDR3aa: CASSQTMTGGHISYKQYF
CDR3nt: TGCGCCAGCAGCCAAACTATGACGGGGGGTCACATTAGCTACAAGCAGTACTTC

d_gene: NA
len: 16
abundance: NA
j_gene: TRBJ2-3
v_gene: TRBV11-3
CDR3aa: CASSSGSGRCADMQYF
CDR3nt: TGTGCCAGCAGCTCCGGGAGCGGGCGATGCGCAGATATGCAGTATTTT

d_gene: NA
len: 17
abundance: NA
j_gene: TRBJ1-5
v_gene: TRBV6-5
CDR3aa: CASSYYLVGNSNQPKHF
CDR3nt: TGTGCCAGCAGCTACTATCTGGTCGGAAATAGCAATCAGCCCAAGCATTTT

d_gene: NA
len: 18
abundance: once
j_gene: TRBJ2-1
v_gene: TRBV4-2
CDR3aa: CASSQVVGVRSSYNEQFF
CDR3nt: TGTGCCAGCAGCCAAGTAGTGGGCGTCCGAAGTTCATACAATGAGCAGTTCTTC

d_gene: TRBD2
len: 18
abundance: NA
j_gene: TRBJ2-7
v_gene: TRBV4-3
CDR3aa: CASSQAVTGGHTSHEQYF
CDR3nt: TGCGCCAGCAGCCAAGCCGTGACGGGGGGTCACACTAGCCACGAGCAGTACTTC

d_gene: NA
len: 13
abundance: medium-sized
j_gene: TRBJ2-1
v_gene: TRBV6-2/TRBV6-3
CDR3aa: CASSYTRNNEQFF
CDR3nt: TGTGCCAGCAGTTACACCCGCAACAATGAGCAGTTCTTC

d_gene: TRBD2
len: 19
abundance: NA
j_gene: TRBJ2-2
v_gene: TRBV4-3
CDR3aa: CTSSVLAGGPLSNSGELFF
CDR3nt: TGCACCAGCAGCGTACTAGCGGGAGGGCCCCTTTCGAACAGCGGGGAGCTGTTTTTT

d_gene: NA
len: 16
abundance: NA
j_gene: TRBJ2-6
v_gene: TRBV11-2
CDR3aa: CASGATSGSGANIMTF
CDR3nt: TGTGCCAGCGGGGCGACAAGCGGCTCTGGGGCCAACATCATGACTTTC

d_gene: NA
len: 15
abundance: NA
j_gene: TRBJ1-6
v_gene: TRBV5-4
CDR3aa: CASSPRAWDNLPLHF
CDR3nt: TGTGCCAGCAGTCCAAGGGCGTGGGATAATTTACCCCTCCACTTT

d_gene: NA
len: 16
abundance: NA
j_gene: TRBJ2-7
v_gene: TRBV11-2
CDR3aa: CASSSYPCPYVYEQHF
CDR3nt: TGTGCCAGCAGCTCATATCCGTGCCCCTACGTCTACGAGCAGCACTTC

d_gene: NA
len: 15
abundance: medium-sized
j_gene: TRBJ2-2
v_gene: TRBV4-3
CDR3aa: CASSHLQGGGGELFF
CDR3nt: TGCGCCAGCAGCCACCTACAGGGGGGGGGCGGGGAGCTGTTTTTT

d_gene: NA
len: 14
abundance: NA
j_gene: TRBJ2-1
v_gene: TRBV12-3/TRBV12-4
CDR3aa: CASTLDPLYNEQFF
CDR3nt: TGTGCCAGTACTTTGGATCCATTATACAATGAGCAGTTCTTC

d_gene: NA
len: 12
abundance: NA
j_gene: TRBJ2-1
v_gene: TRBV28
CDR3aa: CASSFDRLEQFF
CDR3nt: TGTGCCAGTAGTTTTGATAGACTTGAGCAGTTCTTC

d_gene: NA
len: 13
abundance: NA
j_gene: TRBJ1-1
v_gene: TRBV2
CDR3aa: CVSRTDSNTEAFF
CDR3nt: TGTGTCAGCAGGACTGATTCGAACACTGAGGCTTTCTTT

d_gene: NA
len: 11
abundance: NA
j_gene: TRBJ1-2
v_gene: TRBV29-1
CDR3aa: CSVEHQACYTF
CDR3nt: TGCAGCGTTGAACATCAGGCCTGCTACACCTTC

d_gene: NA
len: 15
abundance: few
j_gene: TRBJ2-2
v_gene: TRBV4-1
CDR3aa: CTSSQDPGATGELFF
CDR3nt: TGCACCAGTAGCCAAGATCCAGGGGCGACCGGGGAGTTGTTTTTT

d_gene: NA
len: 14
abundance: NA
j_gene: TRBJ2-5
v_gene: TRBV4-3
CDR3aa: CASSLTRRQETQYF
CDR3nt: TGCGCCAGCAGCCTGACAAGGAGGCAAGAGACTCAGTACTTC

d_gene: NA
len: 14
abundance: once
j_gene: TRBJ2-5
v_gene: TRBV7-9
CDR3aa: CASNLSGGQGTQYF
CDR3nt: TGTGCCAGCAACTTATCGGGCGGCCAAGGGACCCAGTACTTC